The 27 T cell receptor beta chains below come from one sample, sequenced in a study of blood T cell repertoires in COVID-19 (dated by TCRdb to about 2020). The receptor library was made with the immunoSEQ multiplex PCR assay. In its TCRdb copy, this immuneACCESS table keeps in-frame sequences only and misses some clones. Where compared with another copy, unresolved V genes explain less than half of these, and the others have no known cause. The sample data list roughly 120,000 clones, and roughly 80% of these were observed just once. The ten largest clonotypes hold roughly 1.8% of the sample. The source material was peripheral blood. These TCRs come from a man between 65 and 85 years old with acute or convalescent COVID-19.

CDR3 bases: TGTGCCATCAGTGTGGACAGGGACATTACTGAAGCTTTCTTT. It translates to CAISVDRDITEAFF. The chain recombines TRBV10-3 with TRBJ1-1; 8 positions match TRBD1. Germline V gene data show CDR1 as ENHRY and CDR2 as SYGVKD. CDR3 size: 14 residues. V dropped 4 bases and J dropped 5; count of bases not matched to a gene: 6.

The chain couples TRBV4-2 to TRBJ1-2; the match to TRBD1 covers 8 bases. Germline CDR1 LGHNA, CDR2 YNFKEQ. V shed 1 base, J shed 6 bases, and the junction held 7 bases outside the gene matches. The CDR3 has 15 amino acids. CDR3 sequence reads: CASSQGQGWVDGYTF. CDR3 nucleotides: TGTGCCAGCAGCCAAGGACAGGGGTGGGTAGATGGCTACACCTTC.

V is TRBV6-5 and J is TRBJ1-2; the D gene is possibly TRBD1 (6 bases). V shed 2 bases and J shed 10 bases, with 14 bases lying between them. Per the germline V gene, CDR1 is MNHEY and CDR2 is SVGAGI. CDR3 length: 13 residues. The CDR3 here is CASSYDPDRLYTF. The CDR3, as DNA: TGTGCCAGCAGTTACGACCCGGACAGACTCTACACCTTC.

This clone was seen repeatedly, ten times or more. J is TRBJ1-1 and V is TRBV30; D unresolved. Germline loops: CDR1 GTSNPN, CDR2 SVGIG (reference sequence). V lost 0 bases to trimming and J lost 2 bases, with 13 bases between them. The CDR3 has 15 amino acids. The CDR3 is CAWSVRSGLNTEAFF. The CDR3 DNA reads TGTGCCTGGAGTGTACGTTCTGGGCTTAACACTGAAGCTTTCTTT.

This clone has more than one count but fewer than ten. The chain has TRBV18 and TRBJ1-1; TRBD1 matches at 10 bases. The CDR3 covers 17 residues. The ends lost 3 bases at V and 4 bases at J; junction bases unmatched: 11. The germline V gene encodes CDR1 KGHSH and CDR2 LQKENI. CDR3 sequence reads: CASSPAGTGVLSTEAFF. Here the CDR3 DNA reads TGTGCCAGCTCACCCGCCGGGACAGGGGTCCTCTCCACTGAAGCTTTCTTT.

The V call is TRBV2, the J call TRBJ1-4; D is ambiguous. The CDR3 contains 14 residues. V lost 3 bases and J 5 bases, leaving 10 bases between the germline ends. Looked up from germline, CDR1 is SNHLY and CDR2 is FYNNEI. The CDR3 loop is CASSDPPGNEKLFF. Written as DNA, the CDR3 is TGTGCCAGCAGTGACCCCCCAGGCAATGAAAAACTGTTTTTT.

The table lists this clone with a few counts. The J gene is TRBJ1-6, the V gene TRBV6-5; D possibly corresponds to TRBD1 (5 bases). V was pared by 7 bases and J by 6 bases, with 13 bases between. This CDR3 has 14 amino acids. Germline V lookup: CDR1 MNHEY, CDR2 SVGAGI. The CDR3 is CASNRGGVNSPLHF. In nucleotides, the CDR3 is TGTGCCAGCAACCGGGGGGGTGTTAATTCACCCCTCCACTTT.

This chain uses TRBV3-1 (or the pseudogene TRBV3-2) with TRBJ2-5; TRBD2 agrees at 7 bases. V lost 1 base to trimming and J lost 5 bases; unmatched junction nucleotides: 10. Germline V gene data show CDR1 as LGHDT and CDR2 as YNNKEL (reference sequence). This CDR3 comprises 16 residues. The CDR3 spells CASSQAGAGDRETQYF. CDR3 sequence (DNA): TGTGCCAGCAGCCAAGCCGGGGCGGGGGATAGGGAGACCCAGTACTTC.

The chain carries TRBV11-2 and TRBJ2-2; D ambiguous. From germline, CDR1 is SGHAT and CDR2 FQNNGV. V was shortened by 6 bases and J by 0 bases, with 11 bases between the two germline ends. This CDR3 has 15 amino acids. The CDR3 spells CASRLTFPNTGELFF. In DNA, the CDR3 is TGTGCCAGCAGGTTGACATTCCCGAACACCGGGGAGCTGTTTTTT.

CDR3 in amino acids: CASSLNRPTDTQYF. As DNA, the CDR3 is TGTGCCAGCAGCCTAAACAGACCCACAGATACGCAGTATTTT. The V gene is TRBV7-2, the J gene TRBJ2-3, with unresolved D. The germline CDR1 and CDR2 sequences are SGHTA and FQGNSA. The V gene lost 5 bases and the J gene lost 2 bases, with 11 bases spanning the gap. The CDR3 runs 14 residues.

The chain joins TRBV7-2 to TRBJ2-5; TRBD2 is a possible D gene (7 bases). The germline V gene encodes CDR1 SGHTA and CDR2 FQGNSA. This CDR3 contains 15 residues. Trimming pared 4 bases from V and 9 bases from J, leaving 21 bases between. Here the CDR3 reads CASSSERAGARAQYF. In DNA form, the CDR3 reads TGTGCCAGCAGCTCGGAGAGGGCGGGGGCAAGAGCCCAGTACTTC.

The V call is TRBV10-2, the J call TRBJ1-2; the D gene is possibly TRBD1 (6 bases). Germline CDR1 and CDR2: WSHSY and SAAADI. This CDR3 spans 15 amino acids. Trimming pared 4 bases from V and 0 bases from J, leaving 12 bases between. DNA of the CDR3: TGCGCCAGCAGTGGGCCTGGACAGTCTAACTATGGCTACACCTTC. Translating it yields CASSGPGQSNYGYTF.

This sequence joins TRBV6-5 and TRBJ1-2, with TRBD1 identical over 7 bases. The length of the CDR3 is 14 residues. After removal of 4 bases from V and 8 bases from J, the junction contained 10 bases not matched to a gene. Germline values: CDR1 MNHEY, CDR2 SVGAGI. The CDR3 here is CASSSGQATGGYTF. Written as DNA, the CDR3 is TGTGCCAGCAGTTCCGGACAGGCTACTGGAGGCTACACCTTC.

This clone was detected only once. This rearrangement joins TRBV7-8 to TRBJ2-3; D gene uncertain. Trimming took off 0 bases at V and 6 bases at J, with 7 bases between the two ends. The CDR3 runs to 13 residues. Germline CDR1 and CDR2: SGHVS and FQNEAQ. CDR3 residues: CASSLASGDTQYF. In DNA, the CDR3 is TGTGCCAGCAGCTTAGCGTCGGGTGATACGCAGTATTTT.

This chain joins TRBV6-1 and TRBJ1-1; D is unresolved. From germline, CDR1 is MNHNS and CDR2 SASEGT. There are 13 residues in the CDR3. Trimming removed 2 bases from V and 10 bases from J, with 14 bases in between. The CDR3 DNA is TGTGCCAGCAGTGAACCTGTGCCGGTGTTAGCTTTCTTT. It specifies CASSEPVPVLAFF.

This clone was counted once. The rearrangement uses TRBV28 and TRBJ1-1; D is undetermined. Germline CDR1 reads MDHEN; CDR2 reads SYDVKM. The V and J ends lost 3 bases and 4 bases respectively, with 12 bases between them. The CDR3 loop spans 14 amino acids. This CDR3 reads CASSFGEESTEAFF. CDR3 DNA: TGTGCCAGCAGTTTCGGGGAGGAGAGCACTGAAGCTTTCTTT.

V and J are TRBV5-1 and TRBJ2-1, with D possibly TRBD1 on 6 matching bases. This CDR3 spans 16 amino acids. Trimming removed 4 bases at V and 0 bases at J, with 14 bases between. CDR1 SGHRS and CDR2 YFSETQ come from the germline V gene. The chain's CDR3 is CASSPTTGSSYNEQFF. The CDR3 DNA is TGCGCCAGCAGCCCGACGACAGGAAGCTCCTACAATGAGCAGTTCTTC.

V and J are TRBV2 and TRBJ2-2; D not certain. The germline V gene has CDR1 SNHLY and CDR2 FYNNEI. There are 12 residues in the CDR3. The V end lost 7 bases, the J end lost 0 bases, and 3 bases lay between the germline ends. The CDR3 DNA reads as TGTGCCAGCACTGCGAACACCGGGGAGCTGTTTTTT. This gives the protein CASTANTGELFF.

This chain links TRBV5-1 with TRBJ1-2; 12 bases match TRBD1. The V gene's germline CDR1 is SGHRS and CDR2 YFSETQ. The CDR3 consists of 14 residues. The ends lost 4 bases at V and 7 bases at J; junction bases unmatched: 5. Written as DNA, the CDR3 is TGCGCCAGCAGCGCAGGGACAGGGGGCAGTGGCTACACCTTC. Translation gives CASSAGTGGSGYTF. Full variable domain (outside the CDR3, taken from reference TRBV5-1 and TRBJ1-2): KAGVTQTPRYLIKTRGQQVTLSCSPISGHRSVSWYQQTPGQGLQFLFEYFSETQRNKGNFPGRFSGRQFSNSRSEMNVSTLELGDSALYLCASSAGTGGSGYTFGSGTRLTVV.

Only a few counts were recorded for this clone. The chain uses TRBV10-3 and TRBJ1-2, with 12 positions matching TRBD1. Per the germline V gene, CDR1 is ENHRY and CDR2 is SYGVKD. Unmatched junction bases numbered 4, after V lost 4 bases and J lost 4 bases. The CDR3 runs to 15 residues. CDR3 amino acids: CAISVGQGATYGYTF. CDR3 DNA: TGTGCCATCAGTGTGGGACAGGGGGCTACCTATGGCTACACCTTC.

The V call is TRBV21-1, the J call TRBJ2-1; the listed D gene, TRBD2, was not tested against the DNA. TRBV21-1 is marked as a pseudogene. This CDR3 comprises 14 residues. CDR3 amino acids: CASNSTGRYNEQFF. The CDR3 nucleotides read TGTGCCAGCAACAGTACGGGGAGATACAATGAGCAGTTCTTC.

This clone showed up just a few times. The chain uses TRBV3-1 (or the pseudogene TRBV3-2) and TRBJ2-3, with D possibly TRBD1 on 6 matching bases. Germline CDR1 is LGHDT and CDR2 is YNNKEL (reference sequence). Trimming shortened V by 0 bases and J by 1 base, and 8 bases separated the two germline ends. This CDR3 has 15 residues. In nucleotides, the CDR3 is TGTGCCAGCAGCCAAGAGGGGGCTGGCACAGATACGCAGTATTTT. Its translation is CASSQEGAGTDTQYF.

This chain uses TRBV4-2 with TRBJ1-3; D is uncertain. The V end was cut by 0 bases, the J end by 0 bases, with 6 bases between. The CDR3 totals 15 residues. The germline V gene encodes CDR1 LGHNA and CDR2 YNFKEQ. The CDR3 reads CASSQEQASGNTIYF. The CDR3 region has the DNA TGTGCCAGCAGCCAAGAGCAAGCCTCTGGAAACACCATATATTTT.

This chain links TRBV3-1 (or the pseudogene TRBV3-2) with TRBJ2-6; a weak D match, TRBD2 (6 bases). Germline V gene lookup returns CDR1 LGHDT and CDR2 YNNKEL (reference sequence). This CDR3 region has 16 residues. The V end was cut by 4 bases, the J end by 4 bases, with 14 bases between. The CDR3 loop is CASSLLAGMGANVLTF. DNA of the CDR3: TGTGCCAGCAGCCTCCTGGCGGGGATGGGGGCCAACGTCCTGACTTTC.

V and J are TRBV2 and TRBJ1-6; D gene unclear. The CDR3 runs 17 residues. Germline CDR1 and CDR2: SNHLY and FYNNEI. V lost 4 bases to trimming and J lost 6 bases, with 19 bases between them. CDR3 nucleotide sequence: TGTGCCAGCAGTGTTTTTTCCAGGTTCGCTGGTAATTCACCCCTCCACTTT. Translating it yields CASSVFSRFAGNSPLHF.

V usage is TRBV2 and J usage is TRBJ1-4, with 10 bases identical to TRBD1. Germline trimming cut 4 bases from V and 8 bases from J; bases unmatched to any gene: 7. The CDR3 consists of 15 residues. CDR1 is SNHLY and CDR2 is FYNNEI in the germline V gene. CDR3 in amino acids: CASSAGQGEGEKLFF. The CDR3, as DNA: TGTGCCAGCAGTGCCGGACAGGGGGAGGGAGAAAAACTGTTTTTT.

The chain carries TRBV10-2 and TRBJ2-2; perhaps TRBD1 as D (5 bases). Germline CDR1 is WSHSY and CDR2 is SAAADI. V was cut by 4 bases and J by 7 bases, with 10 bases left in between. The CDR3 runs to 13 residues. The CDR3 DNA is TGCGCCAGCAGTGCAGGGTATCTCGGGGAGCTGTTTTTT. The encoded protein is CASSAGYLGELFF.